The 2 T cell receptor beta chains listed next were all sequenced from one sample in a study of T cells after yellow fever vaccination. From the 5' RACE reads, TCRdb called clonotypes with MiXCR, one entry per CDR3 protein. The sample has 200,000 to 300,000 distinct CDR3 sequences, more than 6.5% seen once. Sample: CD4+ T cells sorted from PBMCs, taken on the day of the yellow fever booster vaccination. The receptor set was obtained from a man aged 30 to 45 who received the YFV17D yellow fever vaccine.

This clonotype was seen many times. The chain uses TRBV4-2 and TRBJ2-1; TRBD1 aligns across 9 bases. CDR1 and CDR2 (germline): LGHNA, YNFKEQ. The CDR3 is 16 residues long. V was clipped by 2 bases and J by 3 bases; unmatched bases: 5. The CDR3 DNA reads TGTGCCAGCAGCCAAAACCGGGACAGGGTCTACAATGAGCAGTTCTTC. This codes for CASSQNRDRVYNEQFF.

The chain is built from TRBV20-1 and TRBJ2-5; 10 bases are a match to TRBD2. CDR3 size: 13 residues. The V gene's germline CDR1 is DFQATT and CDR2 SNEGSKA (reference sequence). Germline trimming cut 3 bases from V and 5 bases from J; bases unmatched to any gene: 3. The CDR3 bases are TGCAGTGCTAGCCTAGCGGGAGTGGAGACCCAGTACTTC. Encoded protein: CSASLAGVETQYF.